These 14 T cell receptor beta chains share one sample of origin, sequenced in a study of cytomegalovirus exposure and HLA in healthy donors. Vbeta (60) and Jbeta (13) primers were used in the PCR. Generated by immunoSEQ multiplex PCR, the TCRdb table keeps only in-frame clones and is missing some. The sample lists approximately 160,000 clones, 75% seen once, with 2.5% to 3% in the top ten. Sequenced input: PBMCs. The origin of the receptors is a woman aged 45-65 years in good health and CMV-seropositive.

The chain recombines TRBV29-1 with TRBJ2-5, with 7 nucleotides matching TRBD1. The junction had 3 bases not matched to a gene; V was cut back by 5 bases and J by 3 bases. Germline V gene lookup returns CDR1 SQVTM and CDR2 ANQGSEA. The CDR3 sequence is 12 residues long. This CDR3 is CSVSQGEETQYF. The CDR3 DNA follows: TGCAGCGTTTCTCAGGGGGAAGAGACCCAGTACTTC.

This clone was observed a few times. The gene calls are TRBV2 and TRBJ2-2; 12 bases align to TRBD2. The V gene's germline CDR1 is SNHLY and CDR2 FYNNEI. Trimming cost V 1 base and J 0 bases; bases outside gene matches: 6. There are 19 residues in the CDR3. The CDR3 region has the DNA TGTGCCAGCAGTGAAGTGGGGACTAGCGGGTTCGCGAACACCGGGGAGCTGTTTTTT. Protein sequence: CASSEVGTSGFANTGELFF.

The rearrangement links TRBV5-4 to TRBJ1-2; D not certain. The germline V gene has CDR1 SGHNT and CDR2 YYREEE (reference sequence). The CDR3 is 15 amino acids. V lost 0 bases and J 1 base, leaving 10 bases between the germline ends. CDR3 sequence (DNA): TGTGCCAGCAGCTTGGGTCCGGGTGGTAACTATGGCTACACCTTC. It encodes CASSLGPGGNYGYTF.

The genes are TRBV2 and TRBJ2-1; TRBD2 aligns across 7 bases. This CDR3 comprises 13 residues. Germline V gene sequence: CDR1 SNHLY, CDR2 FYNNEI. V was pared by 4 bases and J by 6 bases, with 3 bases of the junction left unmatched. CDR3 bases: TGTGCCAGCAGTGCAAGGGAGGGCAATGAGCAGTTCTTC. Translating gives CASSAREGNEQFF. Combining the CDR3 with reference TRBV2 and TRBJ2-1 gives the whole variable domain EPEVTQTPSHQVTQMGQEVILRCVPISNHLYFYWYRQILGQKVEFLVSFYNNEISEKSEIFDDQFSVERPDGSNFTLKIRSTKLEDSAMYFCASSAREGNEQFFGPGTRLTVL.

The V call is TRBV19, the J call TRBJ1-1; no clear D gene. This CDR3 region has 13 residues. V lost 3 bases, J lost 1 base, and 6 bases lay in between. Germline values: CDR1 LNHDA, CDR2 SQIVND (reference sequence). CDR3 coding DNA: TGTGCCAGTAGTATCACACCGAACACTGAAGCTTTCTTT. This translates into CASSITPNTEAFF.

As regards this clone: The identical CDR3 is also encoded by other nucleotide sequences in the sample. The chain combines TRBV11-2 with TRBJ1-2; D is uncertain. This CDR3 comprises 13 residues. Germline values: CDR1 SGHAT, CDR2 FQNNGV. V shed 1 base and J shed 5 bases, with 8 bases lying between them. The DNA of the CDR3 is TGTGCCAGCAGCTTAGGGGCTGGATATGGCTACACCTTC. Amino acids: CASSLGAGYGYTF.

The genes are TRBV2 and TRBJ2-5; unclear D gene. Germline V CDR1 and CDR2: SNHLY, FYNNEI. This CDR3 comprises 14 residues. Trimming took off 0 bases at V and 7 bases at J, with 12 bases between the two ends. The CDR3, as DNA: TGTGCCAGCAGTGAAGCGGGTGGGCTCCGGACCCAGTACTTC. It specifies CASSEAGGLRTQYF.

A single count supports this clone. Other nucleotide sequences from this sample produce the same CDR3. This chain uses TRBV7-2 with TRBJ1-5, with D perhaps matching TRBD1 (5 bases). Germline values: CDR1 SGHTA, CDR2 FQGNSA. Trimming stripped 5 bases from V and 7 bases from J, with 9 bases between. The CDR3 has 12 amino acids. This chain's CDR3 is CASSGGGQPQHF. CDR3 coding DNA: TGTGCCAGCAGCGGGGGGGGGCAGCCCCAGCATTTT.

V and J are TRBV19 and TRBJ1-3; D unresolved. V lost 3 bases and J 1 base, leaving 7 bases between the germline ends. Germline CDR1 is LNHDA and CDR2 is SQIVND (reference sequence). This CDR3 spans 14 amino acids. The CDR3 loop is CASSIPGSGNTIYF. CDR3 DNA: TGTGCCAGTAGTATCCCCGGGTCTGGAAACACCATATATTTT.

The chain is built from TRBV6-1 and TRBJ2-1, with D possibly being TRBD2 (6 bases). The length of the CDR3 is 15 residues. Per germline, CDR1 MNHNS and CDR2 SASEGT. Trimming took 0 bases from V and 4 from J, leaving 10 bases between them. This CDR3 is CASSEATGVYNEQFF. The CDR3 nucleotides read TGTGCCAGCAGTGAAGCGACGGGGGTTTACAATGAGCAGTTCTTC.

The CDR3 protein is CSVAGPEAFF. CDR3 sequence (DNA): TGCAGCGTTGCCGGTCCTGAAGCTTTCTTT. The rearrangement links TRBV29-1 to TRBJ1-1, with no clear D. The CDR3 is 10 residues long. Germline lookup yields CDR1 SQVTM and CDR2 ANQGSEA. V was cut by 4 bases and J by 6 bases, with 6 bases left in between.

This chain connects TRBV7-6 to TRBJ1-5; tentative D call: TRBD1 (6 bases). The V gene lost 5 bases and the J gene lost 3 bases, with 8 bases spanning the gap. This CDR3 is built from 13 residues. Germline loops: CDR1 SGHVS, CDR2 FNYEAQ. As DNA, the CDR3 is TGTGCCAGCAGCCAGGGGATCAATCAGCCCCAGCATTTT. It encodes CASSQGINQPQHF.

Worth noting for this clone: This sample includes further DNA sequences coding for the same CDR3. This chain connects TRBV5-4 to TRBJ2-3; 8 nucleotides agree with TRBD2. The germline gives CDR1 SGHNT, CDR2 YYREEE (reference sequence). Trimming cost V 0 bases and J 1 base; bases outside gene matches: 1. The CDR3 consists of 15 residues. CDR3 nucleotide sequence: TGTGCCAGCAGCTTGGACGGGGGGGGCACAGATACGCAGTATTTT. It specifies CASSLDGGGTDTQYF.

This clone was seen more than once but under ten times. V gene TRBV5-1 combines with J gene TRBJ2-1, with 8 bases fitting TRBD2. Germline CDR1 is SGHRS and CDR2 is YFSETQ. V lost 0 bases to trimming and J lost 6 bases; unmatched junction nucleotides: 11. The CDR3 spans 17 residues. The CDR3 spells CASSLARSAGEFNEQFF. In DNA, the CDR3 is TGCGCCAGCAGCTTGGCCCGATCAGCGGGGGAGTTCAATGAGCAGTTCTTC.